This T cell receptor (beta chain) was found in a study of T cells after yellow fever vaccination. Study overall: Low-cell-number fractions were prepared with SMART-Seq v4 Ultra Low Input. The study, taken as a whole, reports: When the response was secondary, it was weaker but reached its peak faster, day 5 versus 15. Within FACS-sorted repertoires, abundant clonotypes contaminating from the bulk population could be present.

Points on this clonotype: Antigen specificity is unknown.

Conversion of TCR transcripts into cDNA relied on 5'RACE template switching, which added a universal primer site and UMIs. TCRdb itself ran the 5' RACE reads through MiXCR, one entry per CDR3 protein. The sample has around 320,000 distinct CDR3 sequences, 7.5% to 9% seen once; the top ten hold approximately 3.5%. V was clipped by 5 bases and J by 4 bases, with 14 bases between them. CDR3 size: 15 residues. Per the germline V gene, CDR1 is LGHNA and CDR2 is YSLEER. This receptor was obtained from a man between 18 and 35 years old who received the YFV17D yellow fever vaccine. This material consisted of CD4+ T cells sorted from PBMCs, taken 5 days after the yellow fever booster vaccination. The genes are TRBV4-3 and TRBJ1-4; D is unresolved. This chain's CDR3 is CASSFGPVDNEKLFF. DNA for the CDR3: TGCGCCAGCAGCTTCGGACCGGTGGATAATGAAAAACTGTTTTTT.